This T cell receptor beta chain was recovered during a study of control samples from healthy donors and cancer patients. Sequenced by immunoSEQ multiplex PCR; TCRdb stores in-frame clones only, minus some. The repertoire has roughly 100,000 clones, approximately 90% of them found once; the top ten carry under 10%. Germline V CDR1 and CDR2: MNHEY, SMNVEV (reference sequence). V lost 6 bases and J lost 0, with 15 bases in between. There are 16 residues in the CDR3. This rearrangement joins TRBV27 to TRBJ1-5, with a tentative D call TRBD1 (6 bases). The sequencing input was blood. This receptor was taken from a young man in good health. Here the CDR3 reads CASRLGAGASNQPQHF. In nucleotides, the CDR3 is TGTGCCAGCAGATTAGGCGCAGGGGCTAGCAATCAGCCCCAGCATTTT.